What follows are 22 T cell receptor beta chains derived from one specimen sequenced in a study of T cell clonality in common variable immunodeficiency. Measured with immunoSEQ multiplex PCR; TCRdb has only the in-frame clones, and not every one. Recorded here are about 37,000 clones, none singletons. The sequencing sample was made of peripheral blood mononuclear cells. The source of these receptors is a person aged 18-70 years in good health.

In this sample, this clone turned up many times. Sequencing ends 3 residues short of the CDR3 end; the germline J gene provides the rest. The rearrangement joins TRBV29-1 to TRBJ1-2; TRBD1 agrees at 10 bases. The CDR3 has 15 amino acids. Germline CDR1 is SQVTM and CDR2 is ANQGSEA. The V segment lost 4 bases and the J segment 4 bases; nucleotides outside the gene matches: 9. The covered CDR3 bases are TGCAGCGTTGGGGTGGGACAGGGGAAGGCCTATGGC. Amino acid sequence: CSVGVGQGKAYG. The whole CDR3 reads CSVGVGQGKAYGYTF.

This clone has at least ten counts. The read terminates 3 residues before the CDR3 end, so the remaining end is supplied by the germline J gene. V usage is TRBV7-9 and J usage is TRBJ2-3; D unclear. The CDR3 is 15 residues long. Trimming pared 5 bases from V and 4 bases from J, leaving 16 bases between. In germline, CDR1 is SEHNR, CDR2 FQNEAQ (reference sequence). CDR3 region: CASSPPLLLADTQYF. Incomplete CDR3 DNA: TGTGCCAGCAGCCCCCCTCTCCTACTCGCAGATACG.

This clone was seen a handful of times. The read gets to within 3 residues of the CDR3 end, and the germline J gene fills in the rest. The chain has TRBV25-1 and TRBJ2-7; 13 nucleotides agree with TRBD2. The CDR3 totals 15 residues. The V gene's germline CDR1 is MGHDK and CDR2 SYGVNS. Trimming took 5 bases from V and 1 from J; bases not matched to a gene: 2. CDR3 in amino acids: CASSKLAGGSYEQYF. The DNA read from the CDR3 is TGTGCCAGCAGTAAACTAGCGGGAGGGTCCTACGAG.

This clone was counted many times. The CDR3 end falls 3 residues outside the read, so it is completed with the germline J gene. This chain uses TRBV19 with TRBJ2-5, with D perhaps matching TRBD1 or TRBD2 (5 bases each). Per the germline V gene, CDR1 is LNHDA and CDR2 is SQIVND (reference sequence). The length of the CDR3 is 14 residues. The V end was cut by 8 bases, the J end by 5 bases, with 18 bases between. The CDR3 is CASSEQGWEETQYF. CDR3 DNA, as far as it was read: TGTGCCAGTTCCGAGCAGGGCTGGGAGGAGACC.

This clone was counted at least ten times. The CDR3 DNA, read in part, is TGTGCCACCAGCAACCTCGCGGGGGAGAATTCACCC. This gives the protein CATSNLAGENSP. The CDR3 in full is CATSNLAGENSPLHF. The chain has TRBV15 and TRBJ1-6, with D perhaps TRBD1 (5 bases). The read terminates 3 residues before the CDR3 end, so the remaining end is supplied by the germline J gene. V shed 4 bases and J shed 7 bases, with 14 bases lying between them. The CDR3 contains 15 residues. Germline V gene lookup returns CDR1 LNHNV and CDR2 YYDKDF (reference sequence).

Ten or more counts support this clone. CDR3: CASSLGTSGSDEQFF. The CDR3 bases that were read are TGTGCCAGCAGCTTAGGTACTAGCGGGAGCGATGAG. The chain combines TRBV11-2 with TRBJ2-1; 11 bases are a match to TRBD2. The read is 3 residues too short to cover the CDR3 end, so that end is filled in from the germline J gene. After removal of 1 base from V and 8 bases from J, the junction contained 4 bases not matched to a gene. In germline, CDR1 is SGHAT, CDR2 FQNNGV. CDR3 length equals 15 residues.

This clone was detected ten times or more. The read is 3 residues too short to cover the CDR3 end, so that end is filled in from the germline J gene. This sequence joins TRBV2 and TRBJ2-7; 9 positions match TRBD1. V lost 4 bases, J lost 3 bases, and 4 bases stayed unmatched. This CDR3 spans 14 amino acids. CDR1 is SNHLY, CDR2 FYNNEI, per germline. CDR3 sequence reads: CASSVGGQGYEQYF. The CDR3 bases that were read are TGTGCCAGCAGTGTGGGGGGACAGGGCTACGAG.

This clone was picked up many times. The read stops 3 residues short of the end of the CDR3; the missing end is completed from the germline J gene. This chain connects TRBV5-5 to TRBJ2-5; D gene uncertain. Trimming cost V 0 bases and J 2 bases, with 11 bases left between them. The CDR3 sequence is 15 residues long. From germline, CDR1 is SGHKS and CDR2 YYEKEE (reference sequence). The chain's CDR3 is CASSLGGYSQETQYF. The part of the CDR3 DNA that was read is TGTGCCAGCAGCTTGGGTGGTTACAGTCAAGAGACC.

About this clone: The read terminates 3 residues before the CDR3 end, so the remaining end is supplied by the germline J gene. The chain recombines TRBV29-1 with TRBJ2-5; D ambiguous. This CDR3 spans 13 amino acids. Germline V gene data show CDR1 as SQVTM and CDR2 as ANQGSEA. Trimming stripped 5 bases from V and 0 bases from J, with 10 bases between. The CDR3 here is CSVQNTYQETQYF. CDR3 DNA, as far as it was read: TGCAGCGTTCAGAACACCTACCAAGAGACC.

At least ten counts were recorded for this clone. The DNA ends 3 residues before the CDR3 does, and the rest of the CDR3 is filled in from the germline J gene. The chain joins TRBV5-1 to TRBJ1-6; 9 bases line up with TRBD1. Per germline, CDR1 SGHRS and CDR2 YFSETQ. The CDR3 sequence is 16 residues long. The V and J ends lost 2 bases and 5 bases, in that order; junction bases with no gene match: 5. Here the CDR3 reads CASSLGGQGNNSPLHF. The sequenced part of the CDR3 DNA is TGCGCCAGCAGCTTAGGTGGACAGGGGAATAATTCACCC.

As concerns this clone: Being one base from a much bigger clone, this may be a read error. The sequenced fragment ends 3 residues before the CDR3 boundary, so the rest is inferred from the germline J gene. The chain is built from TRBV7-9 and TRBJ1-1; 7 bases line up with TRBD1. This CDR3 spans 14 amino acids. Germline values: CDR1 SEHNR, CDR2 FQNEAQ (reference sequence). The CDR3: CSSSSQGGNTEAFF. CDR3 DNA, as far as it was read: TGTTCCAGCAGCTCCCAGGGGGGCAACACTGAA.

Ten or more counts support this clone. Incomplete CDR3 DNA: TGTGCCAGCAGTTTAATGTCTTCCAGCTATGGC. Residues: CASSLMSSSYG. The complete CDR3 protein is CASSLMSSSYGYTF. The gene calls are TRBV12-3 or TRBV12-4 and TRBJ1-2, with D unresolved. The CDR3 extends 3 residues past the end of the read, so its final part is completed from the germline J gene. This CDR3 is 14 amino acids long. The germline V and J ends were trimmed by 2 bases and 4 bases, with 11 bases remaining between them.

This clone was recorded many times. The observed sequence ends 3 residues before the CDR3 terminus, with the missing tail filled in from the germline J gene. The chain is built from TRBV6-2 or TRBV6-3 and TRBJ2-4; 7 nucleotides agree with TRBD1. This CDR3 has 15 amino acids. Germline V gene sequence: CDR1 MNHEY, CDR2 SVGEGT. With V trimmed by 4 bases and J by 9 bases, 12 bases remained unmatched. The part of the CDR3 DNA that was read is TGTGCCAGCAGTTCGCTACGAACAGGGGATGGCATT. Amino acids: CASSSLRTGDGI. The whole CDR3 is CASSSLRTGDGIQYF.

This clone was observed many times. Germline is not matched at one junction end, which may reflect a read error. The sequenced fragment ends 3 residues before the CDR3 boundary, so the rest is inferred from the germline J gene. The chain carries TRBV4-2 and TRBJ2-3; TRBD1 might be the D (6 bases). Germline-derived CDR1 and CDR2 are LGHNA and YNFKEQ. The CDR3 extends over 16 amino acids. The sequenced part of the CDR3 DNA is TGCGCCAGCAGCCAAGGGCCCCAGGGGCTTTTAGATACG. This translates into CASSQGPQGLLDT. The full CDR3 is CASSQGPQGLLDTQYF.

This clone was counted at least ten times. The observed sequence ends 3 residues before the CDR3 terminus, with the missing tail filled in from the germline J gene. The chain recombines TRBV5-5 with TRBJ1-5; 9 bases align to TRBD1. Trimming at V came to 4 bases and at J to 8 bases, leaving 7 bases not matched to a gene. CDR1 and CDR2 (germline): SGHKS, YYEKEE (reference sequence). The CDR3 runs to 14 residues. CDR3 region: CASSKGQGFEPQHF. The CDR3 DNA, read in part, is TGTGCCAGCAGCAAGGGACAGGGCTTTGAGCCC.

This clone showed up many times. One junction end does not reproduce the germline sequence, and a read error may be involved. The read ends 3 residues early relative to the CDR3; the germline J gene fills the gap. V and J are TRBV4-1 and TRBJ1-1; 7 nucleotides agree with TRBD1. Per germline, CDR1 MGHRA and CDR2 YSYEKL. The CDR3 runs to 15 residues. The CDR3 here is CTSSQECDRVTEAFF. The part of the CDR3 DNA that was read is TGCACCAGCAGCCAAGAGTGTGACAGGGTCACTGAA.

This clone was seen more than once but under ten times. The read terminates 3 residues before the CDR3 end, so the remaining end is supplied by the germline J gene. The J gene is TRBJ1-1, the V gene TRBV18, with 11 bases matching TRBD1. This CDR3 is built from 17 residues. The V gene's germline CDR1 is KGHSH and CDR2 LQKENI. The trim removed 0 bases at V and 4 bases at J, leaving 7 bases unmatched. The part of the CDR3 DNA that was read is TGTGCCAGCTCACCACCCGGGACAGGGGGTATGGGCACTGAA. Encoded protein: CASSPPGTGGMGTE. The full CDR3 protein reads CASSPPGTGGMGTEAFF.

In this sample, this clone turned up many times. With the read ending 3 residues before the CDR3 end, the germline J gene is used to fill in that end. The chain joins TRBV18 to TRBJ2-1; no firm D call. The CDR3 sequence is 13 residues long. CDR1 and CDR2 from the germline V gene are KGHSH and LQKENI. Between the trimmed V and J ends, which lost 1 base and 5 bases, there was a span of 6 bases. The CDR3 bases that were read are TGTGCCAGCTCACCACGGGCTGACAATGAG. As protein: CASSPRADNE. The entire CDR3 protein is CASSPRADNEQFF.

This clone has ten or more counts. The read comes to an end 3 residues before the CDR3 does, leaving the germline J gene to fill in the end. V and J are TRBV6-2 or TRBV6-3 and TRBJ2-7; no firm D call. V was clipped by 8 bases and J by 1 base, with 6 bases between them. CDR1 is MNHEY, CDR2 SVGEGT, per germline. The CDR3 extends over 11 amino acids. CDR3 DNA (partial): TGTGCCAGCGCAGAGTCCTACGAG. It is translated as CASAESYE. The whole CDR3 protein is CASAESYEQYF.

The table lists this clone with many counts. The read ends 3 residues early relative to the CDR3; the germline J gene fills the gap. This chain connects TRBV30 to TRBJ1-3; tentatively, D is TRBD1 (6 bases). Trimming pared 0 bases from V and 7 bases from J, leaving 25 bases between. The CDR3 spans 18 residues. Germline loops: CDR1 GTSNPN, CDR2 SVGIG (reference sequence). CDR3 residues: CAWSVLENRQDEENTIYF. CDR3 bases read: TGTGCCTGGAGTGTCCTAGAGAACCGACAGGATGAAGAGAACACC. The entire variable domain, with the rest obtained from reference TRBV30 and TRBJ1-3, is as follows: SQTIHQWPATLVQPVGSPLSLECTVEGTSNPNLYWYRQAAGRGLQLLFYSVGIGQISSEVPQNLSASRPQDRQFILSSKKLLLSDSGFYLCAWSVLENRQDEENTIYFGEGSWLTVV.

This clone was recorded many times. The read is 3 residues too short to cover the CDR3 end, so that end is filled in from the germline J gene. The chain has TRBV19 and TRBJ2-1; 13 bases fit TRBD2. The ends lost 3 bases at V and 4 bases at J; junction bases unmatched: 6. CDR3 length: 17 amino acids. Germline V gene data show CDR1 as LNHDA and CDR2 as SQIVND (reference sequence). The CDR3 sequence is CASSIQGTSGTYNEQFF. The sequenced part of the CDR3 DNA is TGTGCCAGTAGTATTCAGGGGACTAGCGGGACGTACAATGAG.

This clone appeared many times. The CDR3 protein is CASRPWTGTNTEAFF. The sequenced part of the CDR3 DNA is TGTGCCAGCAGGCCCTGGACAGGGACAAACACTGAA. This chain uses TRBV6-2 or TRBV6-3 with TRBJ1-1; the match to TRBD1 covers 8 bases. The sequence runs out 3 residues before the end of the CDR3; the remainder is reconstructed from the germline J gene. The trim removed 6 bases at V and 2 bases at J, leaving 8 bases unmatched. Germline CDR1 is MNHEY and CDR2 is SVGEGT. The CDR3 is 15 amino acids.